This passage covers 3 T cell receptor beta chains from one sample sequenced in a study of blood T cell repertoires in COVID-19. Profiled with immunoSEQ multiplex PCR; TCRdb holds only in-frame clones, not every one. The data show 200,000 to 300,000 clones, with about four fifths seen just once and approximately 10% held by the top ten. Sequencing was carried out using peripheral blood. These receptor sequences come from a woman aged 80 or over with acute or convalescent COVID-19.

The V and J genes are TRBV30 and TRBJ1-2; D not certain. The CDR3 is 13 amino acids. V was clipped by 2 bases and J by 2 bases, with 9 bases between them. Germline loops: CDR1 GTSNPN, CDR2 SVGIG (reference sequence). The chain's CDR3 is CAWSIDKNYGYTF. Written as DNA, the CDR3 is TGTGCCTGGAGTATTGACAAGAACTATGGCTACACCTTC.

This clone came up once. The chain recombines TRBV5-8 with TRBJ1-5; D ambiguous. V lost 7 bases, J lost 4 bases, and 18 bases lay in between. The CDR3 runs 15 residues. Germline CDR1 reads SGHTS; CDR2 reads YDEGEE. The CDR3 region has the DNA TGTGCCAGCTATTCCCCGGGATTTGGGAATCAGCCCCAGCATTTT. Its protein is CASYSPGFGNQPQHF.

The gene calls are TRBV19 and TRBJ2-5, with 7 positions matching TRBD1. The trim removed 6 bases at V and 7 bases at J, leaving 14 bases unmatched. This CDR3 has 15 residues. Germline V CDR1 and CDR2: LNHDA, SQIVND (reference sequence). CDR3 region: CASRSPEGGPRTQYF. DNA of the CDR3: TGTGCCAGTAGATCCCCGGAAGGGGGCCCAAGGACCCAGTACTTC.